This T cell receptor beta chain was recovered during a study of CD8 T cells in Susac syndrome. When the RNA was reverse transcribed, random hexamers were used with an input of 0.5 to 1 ug. Via MiXCR, TCRdb re-called the immunoSEQ multiplex PCR reads, giving one row per CDR3 protein. Of 200,000 to 250,000 distinct CDR3 sequences listed, 90% to 95% were seen once; the top ten hold approximately 0.072%. Trimming cost V 6 bases and J 2 bases, with 11 bases left between them. This CDR3 contains 12 residues. The V gene's germline CDR1 is DFQATT and CDR2 SNEGSKA (reference sequence). The chain employs TRBV20-1 and TRBJ2-7; no clear D. The source of this sequence is a human donor with multiple sclerosis. Sequencing was done on a sample of CD4+ T cells from PBMCs. The CDR3 bases are TGCAGTGCCCTCAGGAGAACCTACGAGCAGTACTTC. Its translation is CSALRRTYEQYF.